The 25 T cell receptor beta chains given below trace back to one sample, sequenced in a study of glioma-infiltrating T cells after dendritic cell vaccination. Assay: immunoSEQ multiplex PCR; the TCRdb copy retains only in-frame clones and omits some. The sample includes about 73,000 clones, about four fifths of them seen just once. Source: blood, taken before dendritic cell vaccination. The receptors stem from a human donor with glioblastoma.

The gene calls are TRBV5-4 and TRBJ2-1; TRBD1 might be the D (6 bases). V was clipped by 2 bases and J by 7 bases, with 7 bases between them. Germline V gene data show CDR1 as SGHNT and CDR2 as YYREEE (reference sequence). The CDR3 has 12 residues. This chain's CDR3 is CASSLQGNEQFF. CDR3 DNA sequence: TGTGCCAGCAGCTTACAGGGAAATGAGCAGTTCTTC.

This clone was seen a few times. Written as DNA, the CDR3 is TGTGCCAGCAGCGCCTTTCTTCAGGCAACTAATGAAAAACTGTTTTTT. It specifies CASSAFLQATNEKLFF. The chain joins TRBV9 to TRBJ1-4; no reliable D call. Trimming took 3 bases from V and 0 from J, leaving 12 bases between them. The CDR3 is 16 amino acids. The V gene's germline CDR1 is SGDLS and CDR2 YYNGEE.

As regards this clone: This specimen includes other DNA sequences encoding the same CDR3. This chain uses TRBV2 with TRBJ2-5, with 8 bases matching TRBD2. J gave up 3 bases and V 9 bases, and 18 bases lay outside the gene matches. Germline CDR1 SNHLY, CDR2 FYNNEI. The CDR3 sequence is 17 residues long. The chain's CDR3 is CARTKGQREREKETQYF. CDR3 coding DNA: TGTGCCAGAACGAAGGGGCAGCGGGAGAGAGAGAAAGAGACCCAGTACTTC.

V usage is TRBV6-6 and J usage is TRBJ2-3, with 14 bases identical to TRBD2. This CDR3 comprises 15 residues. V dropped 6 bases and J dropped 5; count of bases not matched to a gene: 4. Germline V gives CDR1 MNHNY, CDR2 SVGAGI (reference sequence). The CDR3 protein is CASRTSGGAGDTQYF. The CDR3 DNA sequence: TGTGCCAGCAGGACTAGCGGGGGGGCAGGAGATACGCAGTATTTT.

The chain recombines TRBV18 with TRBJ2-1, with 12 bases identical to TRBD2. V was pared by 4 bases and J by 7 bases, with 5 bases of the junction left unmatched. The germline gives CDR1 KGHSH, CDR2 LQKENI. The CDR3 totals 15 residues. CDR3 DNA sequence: TGTGCCAGCTCACTGAGACTAGCGGGAGATAATGAGCAGTTCTTC. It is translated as CASSLRLAGDNEQFF.

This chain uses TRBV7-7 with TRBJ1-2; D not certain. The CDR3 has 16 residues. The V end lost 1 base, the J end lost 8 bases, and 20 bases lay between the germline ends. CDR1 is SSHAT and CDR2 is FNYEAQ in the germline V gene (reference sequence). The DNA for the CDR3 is TGTGCCAGCAGCTTAGAAGGTTGGAGGGAGGACGGGGGCTACACCTTC. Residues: CASSLEGWREDGGYTF. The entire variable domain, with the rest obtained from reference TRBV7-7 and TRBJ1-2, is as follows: GAGVSQSPRYKVTKRGQDVTLRCDPISSHATLYWYQQALGQGPEFLTYFNYEAQPDKSGLPSDRFSAERPEGSISTLTIQRTEQRDSAMYRCASSLEGWREDGGYTFGSGTRLTVV.

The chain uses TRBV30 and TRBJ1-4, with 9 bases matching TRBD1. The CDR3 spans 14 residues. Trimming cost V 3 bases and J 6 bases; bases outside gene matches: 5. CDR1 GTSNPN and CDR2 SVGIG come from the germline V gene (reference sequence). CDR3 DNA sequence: TGTGCCTGGAGGAACACAGGGGGCCATGAAAAACTGTTTTTT. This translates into CAWRNTGGHEKLFF.

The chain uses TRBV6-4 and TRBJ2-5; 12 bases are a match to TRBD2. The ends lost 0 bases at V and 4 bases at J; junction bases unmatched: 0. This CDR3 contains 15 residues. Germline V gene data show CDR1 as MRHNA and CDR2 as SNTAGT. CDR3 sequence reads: CASSDSTSGGETQYF. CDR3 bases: TGTGCCAGCAGTGACTCGACTAGCGGGGGAGAGACCCAGTACTTC.

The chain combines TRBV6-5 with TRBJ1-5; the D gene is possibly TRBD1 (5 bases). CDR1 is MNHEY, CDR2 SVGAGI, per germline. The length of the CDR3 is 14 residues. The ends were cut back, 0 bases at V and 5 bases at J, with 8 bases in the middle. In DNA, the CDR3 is TGTGCCAGCAGTTACTCGGGGGGTTATCAGCCCCAGCATTTT. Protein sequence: CASSYSGGYQPQHF.

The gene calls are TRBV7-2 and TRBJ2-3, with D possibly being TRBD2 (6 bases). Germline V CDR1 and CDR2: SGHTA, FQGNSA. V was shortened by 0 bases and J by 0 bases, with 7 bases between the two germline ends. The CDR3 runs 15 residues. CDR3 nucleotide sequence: TGTGCCAGCAGCTTAGCGGGGACTAGCACAGATACGCAGTATTTT. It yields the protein CASSLAGTSTDTQYF.

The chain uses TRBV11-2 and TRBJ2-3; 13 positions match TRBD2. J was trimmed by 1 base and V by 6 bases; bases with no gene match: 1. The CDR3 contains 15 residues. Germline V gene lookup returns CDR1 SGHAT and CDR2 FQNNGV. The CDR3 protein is CASRLAGGGTDTQYF. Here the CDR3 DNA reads TGTGCCAGCAGACTAGCGGGAGGGGGCACAGATACGCAGTATTTT.

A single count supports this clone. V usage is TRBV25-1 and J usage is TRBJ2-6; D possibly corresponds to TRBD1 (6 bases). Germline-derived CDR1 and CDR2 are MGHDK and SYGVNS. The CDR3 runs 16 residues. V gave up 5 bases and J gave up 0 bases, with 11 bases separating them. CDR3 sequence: CASSRDTSSGANVLTF. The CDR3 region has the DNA TGTGCCAGCAGTCGGGACACCTCCTCTGGGGCCAACGTCCTGACTTTC. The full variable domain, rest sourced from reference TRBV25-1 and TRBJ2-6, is EADIYQTPRYLVIGTGKKITLECSQTMGHDKMYWYQQDPGMELHLIHYSYGVNSTEKGDLSSESTVSRIRTEHFPLTLESARPSHTSQYLCASSRDTSSGANVLTFGAGSRLTVL.

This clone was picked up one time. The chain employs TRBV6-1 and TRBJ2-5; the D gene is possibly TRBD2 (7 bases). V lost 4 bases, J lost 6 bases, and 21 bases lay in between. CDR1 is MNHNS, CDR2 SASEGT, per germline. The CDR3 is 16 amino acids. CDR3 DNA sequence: TGTGCCAGCAGTGGTACGGGGGGCCCGGGAGTAAAGACCCAGTACTTC. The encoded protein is CASSGTGGPGVKTQYF.

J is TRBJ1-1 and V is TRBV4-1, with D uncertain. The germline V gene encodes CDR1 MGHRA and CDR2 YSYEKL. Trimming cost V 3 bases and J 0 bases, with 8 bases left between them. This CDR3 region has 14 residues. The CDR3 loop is CASSQGILNTEAFF. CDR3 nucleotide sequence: TGCGCCAGCAGCCAGGGCATACTGAACACTGAAGCTTTCTTT.

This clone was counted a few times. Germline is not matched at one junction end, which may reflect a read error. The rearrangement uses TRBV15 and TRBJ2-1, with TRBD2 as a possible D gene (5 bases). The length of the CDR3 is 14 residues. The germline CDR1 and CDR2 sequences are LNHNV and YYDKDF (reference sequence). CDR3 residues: CATRKSGTYNEEFF. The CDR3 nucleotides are TGTGCCACCAGAAAAAGCGGAACCTACAATGAGGAGTTCTTC.

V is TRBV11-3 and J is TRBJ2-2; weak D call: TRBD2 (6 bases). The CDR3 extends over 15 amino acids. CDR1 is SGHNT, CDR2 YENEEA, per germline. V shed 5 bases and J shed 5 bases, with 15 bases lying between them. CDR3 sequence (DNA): TGTGCCAGCAGCCCCAGGAGTAGCGGAACCGGGGAGCTGTTTTTT. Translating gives CASSPRSSGTGELFF. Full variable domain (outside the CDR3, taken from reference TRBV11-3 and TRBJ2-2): EAGVVQSPRYKIIEKKQPVAFWCNPISGHNTLYWYLQNLGQGPELLIRYENEEAVDDSQLPKDRFSAERLKGVDSTLKIQPAELGDSAVYLCASSPRSSGTGELFFGEGSRLTVL.

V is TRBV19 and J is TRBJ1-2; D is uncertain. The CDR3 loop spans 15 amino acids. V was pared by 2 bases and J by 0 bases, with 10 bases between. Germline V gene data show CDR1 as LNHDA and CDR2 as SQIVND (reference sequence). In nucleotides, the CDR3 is TGTGCCAGTAGTATAATGTGGCAGACTAACTATGGCTACACCTTC. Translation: CASSIMWQTNYGYTF.

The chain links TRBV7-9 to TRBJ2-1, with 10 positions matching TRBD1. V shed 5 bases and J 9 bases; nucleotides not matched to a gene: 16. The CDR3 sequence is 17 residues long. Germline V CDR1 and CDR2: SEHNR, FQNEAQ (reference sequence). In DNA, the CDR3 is TGTGCCAGCAGCCGGTCCCGGGACAGGGGCCGGCTTCGTGAGCAGTTCTTC. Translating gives CASSRSRDRGRLREQFF.

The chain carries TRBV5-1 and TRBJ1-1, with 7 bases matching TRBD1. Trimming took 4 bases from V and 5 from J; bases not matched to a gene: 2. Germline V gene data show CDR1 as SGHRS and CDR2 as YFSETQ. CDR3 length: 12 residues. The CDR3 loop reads CASSPQGTEAFF. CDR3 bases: TGCGCCAGCAGCCCACAGGGGACTGAAGCTTTCTTT.

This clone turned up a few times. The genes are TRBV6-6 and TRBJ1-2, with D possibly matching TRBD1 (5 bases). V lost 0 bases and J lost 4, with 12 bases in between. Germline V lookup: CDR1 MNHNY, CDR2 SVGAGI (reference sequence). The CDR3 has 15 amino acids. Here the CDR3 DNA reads TGTGCCAGCAGTTACTCAGGGGCAGTGGGCTATGGCTACACCTTC. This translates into CASSYSGAVGYGYTF.

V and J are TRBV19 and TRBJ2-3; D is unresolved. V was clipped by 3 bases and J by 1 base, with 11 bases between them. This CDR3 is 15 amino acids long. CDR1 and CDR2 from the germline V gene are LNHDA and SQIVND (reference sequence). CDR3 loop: CASSILEARTDTQYF. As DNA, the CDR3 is TGTGCCAGTAGTATCTTAGAGGCTCGCACAGATACGCAGTATTTT.

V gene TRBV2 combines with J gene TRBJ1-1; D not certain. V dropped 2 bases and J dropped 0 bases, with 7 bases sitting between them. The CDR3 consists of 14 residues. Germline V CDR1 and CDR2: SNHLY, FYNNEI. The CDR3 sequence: CASSETPMNTEAFF. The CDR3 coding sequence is TGTGCCAGCAGTGAAACACCGATGAACACTGAAGCTTTCTTT.

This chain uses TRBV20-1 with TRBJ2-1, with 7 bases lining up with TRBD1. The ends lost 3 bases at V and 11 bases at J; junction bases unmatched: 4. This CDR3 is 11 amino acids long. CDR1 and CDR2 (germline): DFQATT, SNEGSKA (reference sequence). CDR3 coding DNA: TGCAGTGCTAGGGGGACAGCGCAGCAGTTCTTC. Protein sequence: CSARGTAQQFF.

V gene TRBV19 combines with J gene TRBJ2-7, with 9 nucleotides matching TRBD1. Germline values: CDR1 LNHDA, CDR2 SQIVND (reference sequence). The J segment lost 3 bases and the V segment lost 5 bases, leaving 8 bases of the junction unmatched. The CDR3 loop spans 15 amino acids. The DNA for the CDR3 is TGTGCCAGTAGTGCCGGACAGGGGTATTACTACGAGCAGTACTTC. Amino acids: CASSAGQGYYYEQYF.

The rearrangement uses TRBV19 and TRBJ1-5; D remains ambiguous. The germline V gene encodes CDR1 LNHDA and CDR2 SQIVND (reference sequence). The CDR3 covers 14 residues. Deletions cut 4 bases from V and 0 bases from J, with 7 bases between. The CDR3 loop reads CASSTVNSNQPQHF. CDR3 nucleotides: TGTGCCAGTAGTACCGTAAATAGCAATCAGCCCCAGCATTTT.